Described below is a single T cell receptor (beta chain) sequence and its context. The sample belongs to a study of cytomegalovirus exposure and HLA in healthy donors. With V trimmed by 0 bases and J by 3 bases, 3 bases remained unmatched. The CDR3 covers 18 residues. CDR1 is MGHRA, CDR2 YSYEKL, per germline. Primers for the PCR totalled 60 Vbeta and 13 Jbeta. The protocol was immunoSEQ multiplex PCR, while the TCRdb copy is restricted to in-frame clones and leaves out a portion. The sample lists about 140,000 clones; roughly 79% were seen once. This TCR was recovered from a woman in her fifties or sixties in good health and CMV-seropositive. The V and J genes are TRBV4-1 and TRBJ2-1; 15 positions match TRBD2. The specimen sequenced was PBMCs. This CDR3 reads CASSQDGLAGGNYNEQFF. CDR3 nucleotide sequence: TGCGCCAGCAGCCAAGACGGACTAGCGGGAGGGAACTACAATGAGCAGTTCTTC.